This T cell receptor beta chain is from a study of tumor and adjacent non-tumor tissue in lung cancer (dated by TCRdb to between 2018 and 2020). Notes on the research overall: Of the cohort, over 9 patients had adenocarcinoma, 2 had squamous cell carcinoma and 1 had small cell lung cancer. Ages among the 15 or so patients ranged from roughly 31 to 76 years, there were approximately ten men and 5 women, and disease was at TNM stage I to III. Sequencing generated a total of more than 95,000,000 productive TCRbeta reads, averaging approximately 3.8 million reads per sample. Using bulk TCRbeta repertoires from approximately 15 lung cancer patients, the study set lung tumor tissue side by side with matched distant non-tumor lung tissue. More than 25 paired specimens, one tumor and one normal lung sample per patient, were profiled by TCRbeta CDR3 sequencing.

As for this clonotype: Its binding antigen is unknown. Nothing much larger sits one base from this clone, and base qualities are not available.

The library was built by means of multiplex PCR. Sequenced using an Illumina HiSeq 2500. TCRbeta libraries were constructed through three rounds of nested PCR with primers (Table S4) according to protocols adapted from ARM-PCR. Before sequencing, PCR products in the 200-500 bp range were cut out of the gel and cleaned up using the QIAquick gel extraction kit. The published analysis was carried out like this. Reads were cleaned using Trimmomatic, were merged into complete CDR3 sequences using FLASH, and were assigned to V(D)J germline segments using MiTCR. VDJtools was used to compute clonal diversity as the inverse Simpson's index. In-frame sequences lacking a premature stop codon were counted as productive reads. TCRdb's own reprocessing of the public reads used fastp at Q25 and MiXCR and kept productive beta chains. Rows are unified per CDR3 protein, each entry keeping the most common DNA and genes. The V and J calls were determined by TCRdb, not by the authors. The sample profile shows over 60,000 distinct CDR3 sequences; around 80% of them were found once. Of the sample, 13% falls within the top ten clones.

Bulk unsorted tissue served as the source for RNA extraction, and RNA quality was assessed using a NanoDrop ND-1000 and an Agilent 2100. The donors were newly diagnosed lung cancer patients admitted for thoracic surgery in China from August to November 2014 who had not received prior chemotherapy. Anyone who had undergone radiotherapy or chemotherapy before, or who had another cancer at the same time, was left out of the study. Surgical tissue pieces of roughly 1-2.2 cm3 were preserved in RNAlater solution and were kept at -80 degrees C until use. The germline ends are 9 bases apart after V is trimmed by 9 bases and J by 1 base. Inclusive of the bounding cysteine and phenylalanine, the CDR3 is 13 residues long. Only the CDR3 DNA stays, 39 bases, in frame from base 1. Reading the germline V gene gives CDR1 MNHEY and CDR2 SVGAGI. Broader findings and caveats from the paper: The top 100 clones made up a significantly larger cumulative share of the repertoire in normal lung than in tumor tissue. Neither the sequencing platform nor unique molecular identifiers are named or mentioned anywhere in the methods. Significantly higher TCR diversity was found in younger patients, and higher tumor TCR diversity was associated with shorter overall and disease-free survival. Only around 15 patients were included in the cohort, and the need for larger samples and more detailed clinical data was noted by the authors. Tumor tissue showed significantly greater TCR diversity (inverse Simpson) than normal lung tissue (approximately 400 vs 170, P = 0.0075, Mann-Whitney U test). Because peripheral blood was not sequenced, blood TCRbeta repertoires in the lung cancer patients of the study were not examined.

The chain is encoded by TRBV6-5 joined to TRBJ2-2; too little of a D gene remains to name it. The source material was lung tumor tissue. The TCR comes from a woman aged 45-65 years with non-small cell lung cancer. The nucleotide sequence is TGTGCCAGTGAGGCAAGGAACACCGGGGAGCTGTTTTTT. It is translated as CASEARNTGELFF.